The 8 T cell receptor beta chains in this list originate from one sample, sequenced in a study of identical twins (dated by TCRdb to about 2016). The library relied on 5' RACE. The data were produced on an Illumina HiSeq 2000. Starting from the raw public reads, TCRdb applied fastp trimming at Q25, assembled clones with MiXCR and retained in-frame beta chains. Rows are combined by CDR3 protein, so each entry shows the most common genes and DNA. The sample table shows 450,000 to 650,000 distinct CDR3 sequences, and around 15% are seen once. The ten largest make up more than 0.4% of the sample. These same records also appear under a second study, on yellow fever vaccine responses in identical twins.

The sequenced material came from CD4+ T cells sorted from blood. Receptors were obtained from a woman aged 18 to 35 in good health.

In its sample, this clonotype was seen a few times. V gene TRBV3-1 combines with J gene TRBJ1-1; no reliable D call. Germline-derived CDR1 and CDR2 are LGHDT and YNNKEL (reference sequence). The germline V and J ends were trimmed by 1 base and 2 bases, with 8 bases remaining between them. CDR3 length equals 14 residues. CDR3 sequence reads: CASSQALINTEAFF. The CDR3 DNA reads as TGTGCCAGCAGCCAAGCGCTGATAAACACTGAAGCTTTCTTT.

This clonotype was observed a handful of times. The rearrangement uses TRBV7-2 and TRBJ2-3, with D tentatively TRBD2 (6 bases). V lost 7 bases and J lost 2, with 16 bases in between. This CDR3 spans 15 amino acids. CDR1 SGHTA and CDR2 FQGNSA come from the germline V gene. CDR3 region: CASNHRDSYTDTQYF. The CDR3 DNA reads as TGTGCCAGCAATCACCGGGACTCCTACACAGATACGCAGTATTTT.

In its sample, this clonotype was seen a few times. This chain uses TRBV9 with TRBJ2-3; D remains unclear. This CDR3 is built from 14 residues. Germline values: CDR1 SGDLS, CDR2 YYNGEE. V lost 0 bases and J lost 2, with 7 bases in between. CDR3 coding DNA: TGTGCCAGCAGCGTAGGGGGTGTCACAGATACGCAGTATTTT. It yields the protein CASSVGGVTDTQYF.

As DNA, the CDR3 is TGTGCCACCAGCAGTTCCCCCTGGGGGGAGACCCAGTACTTC. Residues: CATSSSPWGETQYF. This sequence joins TRBV15 and TRBJ2-5; either TRBD1 or TRBD2 may fit D (5 bases each). CDR3 length: 14 amino acids. Per germline, CDR1 LNHNV and CDR2 YYDKDF (reference sequence). V gave up 3 bases and J gave up 5 bases, with 13 bases separating them.

This clonotype was seen more than once but under ten times. V is TRBV10-3 and J is TRBJ2-1; TRBD2 agrees at 13 bases. V shed 4 bases, J shed 10 bases, and the junction held 7 bases outside the gene matches. This CDR3 has 15 residues. Germline loops: CDR1 ENHRY, CDR2 SYGVKD. CDR3: CAISAEGLAGLEQFF. CDR3 DNA sequence: TGTGCCATCAGTGCCGAGGGACTAGCGGGATTAGAGCAGTTCTTC.

This chain connects TRBV2 to TRBJ2-1; the match to TRBD1 covers 7 bases. Germline CDR1 SNHLY, CDR2 FYNNEI. With 8 bases clipped from V and 14 bases from J, the junction kept 12 bases outside the gene matches. The CDR3 runs 12 residues. The CDR3 DNA reads TGTGCCAGCCAAACCAACAACAGGGGAAAGTTCTTC. This sequence encodes CASQTNNRGKFF.

The chain carries TRBV24-1 and TRBJ2-1; D gene ambiguous. The CDR3 loop spans 19 amino acids. Trimming shortened V by 3 bases and J by 4 bases, and 24 bases separated the two germline ends. Germline V gene lookup returns CDR1 KGHDR and CDR2 SFDVKD. CDR3 nucleotides: TGTGCCACCAGTGATACGGCAGCCCGGGCCTCCTTGGGGTACAATGAGCAGTTCTTC. Translated: CATSDTAARASLGYNEQFF.

The chain recombines TRBV9 with TRBJ2-5; TRBD2 might be the D (5 bases). The CDR3 length is 13 residues. Trimming cost V 0 bases and J 7 bases, with 10 bases left between them. Germline V lookup: CDR1 SGDLS, CDR2 YYNGEE. CDR3 coding DNA: TGTGCCAGCAGCGTAGAGGCTGAGGGGACCCAGTACTTC. This translates into CASSVEAEGTQYF.